This T cell receptor (beta chain) was documented in a study of CD8 T cells in ankylosing spondylitis. V lost 1 base to trimming and J lost 2 bases, with 13 bases between them. Germline V gene lookup returns CDR1 SGHTA and CDR2 FQGNSA. This CDR3 is 16 amino acids long. Broader study findings: There were earlier reports of some motif variants in reactive arthritis synovial fluid and blood. Significantly higher representation of disease-linked clones was reported for matched ankylosing spondylitis synovial fluid. There was a TCR beta motif, made of eight highly homologous variants, that appeared characteristic of ankylosing spondylitis blood.

This clonotype has ten or more counts. Its antigen is currently unknown. Quantitative 5'-RACE with molecular barcodes produced the TCR beta libraries. In TCRdb, the 5' RACE reads were re-called with MiXCR into one record per CDR3 protein. The table lists fewer than 550,000 distinct CDR3 sequences, roughly 5% of them singletons. This chain connects TRBV7-2 to TRBJ2-3, with a possible D match to TRBD2 (5 bases). Sequenced: blood, either unsorted or a sorted T cell fraction (not recorded which). This receptor was taken from a male donor with ankylosing spondylitis. DNA of the CDR3: TGTGCCAGCAGCTTAGGAATGGGAGATCCCACAGATACGCAGTATTTT. This codes for CASSLGMGDPTDTQYF. Variable domain in full (rest from reference TRBV7-2 and TRBJ2-3): GAGVSQSPSNKVTEKGKDVELRCDPISGHTALYWYRQSLGQGLEFLIYFQGNSAPDKSGLPSDRFSAERTGGSVSTLTIQRTQQEDSAVYLCASSLGMGDPTDTQYFGPGTRLTVL.